This TCR beta chain came from a study of beta chain features in type 1 diabetes. Study conclusions and caveats: Type 1 diabetes patients showed a moderate but significant shortening of TCRB CDR3s in all four CD4+ subsets. These data did not resolve whether HLA type affects TCRB rearrangement. Among patients, naive, central memory and Treg TCRB repertoires appeared more similar than among healthy donors.

Note on this clone: Its target is unknown.

The V segment lost 4 bases and the J segment 3 bases; nucleotides outside the gene matches: 5. In germline, CDR1 is SGHTS, CDR2 YDEGEE. This CDR3 is built from 16 residues. The entirety of the isolated RNA underwent reverse transcription, so expressed TCRB transcripts were sequenced. TCRdb's table, derived via immunoSEQ multiplex PCR, lists solely in-frame clones and lacks some. The sample holds 250,000 or so clones, approximately 20% seen once. Every donor provided one heparinised blood draw, which averaged about 116 mL. The sequence came from a woman in her 40s with type 1 diabetes. The J gene is TRBJ2-3, the V gene TRBV5-8; 13 bases align to TRBD2. The sequenced material came from naive CD4+ T cells from blood. The CDR3 region has the DNA TGTGCCAGCAGCCCGGGACTAGCGGGATCTACAGATACGCAGTATTTT. It is translated as CASSPGLAGSTDTQYF.